This T cell receptor (beta chain) was sequenced for a study of OX40 agonist ivuxolimab in advanced cancers. Profiled with immunoSEQ multiplex PCR; TCRdb holds only in-frame clones, not every one. Here the sample spans 65,000 or so clones, approximately 82% being singletons. Germline CDR1 and CDR2: SGHRS and YFSETQ. The ends were cut back, 6 bases at V and 5 bases at J, with 20 bases in the middle. The CDR3 is 15 amino acids. The chain carries TRBV5-1 and TRBJ2-5, with D perhaps matching TRBD1 or TRBD2 (5 bases each). The origin of this receptor is an adult with an advanced solid tumor such as melanoma, head and neck, liver or kidney cancer. Sequences were derived from CD4+ or CD8+ T cells sorted from blood, sampled in a trial of the OX40 agonist ivuxolimab. CDR3 nucleotide sequence: TGCGCCAGCACCCTCCGTGGGGACGGTCTTGAGACCCAGTACTTC. The encoded protein is CASTLRGDGLETQYF.